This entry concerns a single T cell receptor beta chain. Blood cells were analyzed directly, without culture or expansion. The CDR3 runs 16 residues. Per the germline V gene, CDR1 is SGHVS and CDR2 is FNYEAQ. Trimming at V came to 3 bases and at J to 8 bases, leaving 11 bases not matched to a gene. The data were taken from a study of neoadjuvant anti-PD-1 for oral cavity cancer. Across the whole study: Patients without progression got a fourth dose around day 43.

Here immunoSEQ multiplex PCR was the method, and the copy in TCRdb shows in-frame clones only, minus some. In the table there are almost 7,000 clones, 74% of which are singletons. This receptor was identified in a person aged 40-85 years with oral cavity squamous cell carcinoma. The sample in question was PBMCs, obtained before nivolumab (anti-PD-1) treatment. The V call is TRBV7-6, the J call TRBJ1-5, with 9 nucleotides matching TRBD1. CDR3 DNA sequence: TGTGCCAGCAGCTTGGGGGACAGGGAAAGGAGGGAGCCCCAGCATTTT. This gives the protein CASSLGDRERREPQHF.